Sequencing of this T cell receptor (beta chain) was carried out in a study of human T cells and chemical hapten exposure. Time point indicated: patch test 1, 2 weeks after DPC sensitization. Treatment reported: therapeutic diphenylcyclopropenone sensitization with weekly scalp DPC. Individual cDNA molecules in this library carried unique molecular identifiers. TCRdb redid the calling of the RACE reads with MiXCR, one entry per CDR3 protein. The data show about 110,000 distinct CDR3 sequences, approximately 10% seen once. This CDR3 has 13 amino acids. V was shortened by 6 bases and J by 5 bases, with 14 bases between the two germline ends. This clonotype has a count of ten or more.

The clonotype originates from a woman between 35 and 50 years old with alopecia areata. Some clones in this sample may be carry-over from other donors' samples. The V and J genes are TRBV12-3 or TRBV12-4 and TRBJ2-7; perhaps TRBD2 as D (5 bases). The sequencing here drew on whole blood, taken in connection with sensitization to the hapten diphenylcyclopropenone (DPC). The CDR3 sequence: CASRDRGIDEQYF. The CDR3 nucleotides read TGTGCCAGCAGGGATCGAGGGATCGACGAGCAGTACTTC.